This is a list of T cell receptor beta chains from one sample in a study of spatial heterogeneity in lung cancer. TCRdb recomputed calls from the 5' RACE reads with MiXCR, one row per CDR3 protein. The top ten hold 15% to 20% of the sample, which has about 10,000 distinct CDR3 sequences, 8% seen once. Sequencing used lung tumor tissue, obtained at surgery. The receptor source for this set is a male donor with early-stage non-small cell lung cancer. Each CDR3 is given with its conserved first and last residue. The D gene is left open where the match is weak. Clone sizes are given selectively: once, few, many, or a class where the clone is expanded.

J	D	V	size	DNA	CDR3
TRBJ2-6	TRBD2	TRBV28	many	TGTGCCAGCAGCCCCCGGGGGGGCGCTGGGGCCAACGTCCTGACTTTC	CASSPRGGAGANVLTF
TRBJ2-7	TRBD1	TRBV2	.	TGTGCCAGCACCGAGGACAGGTCCTACGAGCAGTACTTC	CASTEDRSYEQYF
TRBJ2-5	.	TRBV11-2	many	TGTGCCAGCAGCTCGGGACCACAAGAGACCCAGTACTTC	CASSSGPQETQYF
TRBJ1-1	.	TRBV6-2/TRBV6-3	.	TGTGCCAGCAGCTACTCTTTTGGACTCCCCGGCATGAACACTGAAGCTTTCTTT	CASSYSFGLPGMNTEAFF
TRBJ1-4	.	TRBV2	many	TGTGCCAGCAGTGAAGTGGGGGGGGCCCCTAATGAAAAACTGTTTTTT	CASSEVGGAPNEKLFF
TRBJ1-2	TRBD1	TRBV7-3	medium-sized	TGTGCCAGCAGCTTAACGACAGGGGATGGCTACACCTTC	CASSLTTGDGYTF
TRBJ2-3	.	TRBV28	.	TGTGCCAGCAGTTCCTTCACAGATACGCAGTATTTT	CASSSFTDTQYF
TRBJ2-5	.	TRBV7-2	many	TGTGCCAGCAGCTTAAAGGGGGATGAGACCCAGTACTTC	CASSLKGDETQYF
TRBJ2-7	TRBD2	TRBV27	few	TGTGCCAGCAGTTCACTGTCCCACGGGGGGATCGAGCAGTACTTC	CASSSLSHGGIEQYF
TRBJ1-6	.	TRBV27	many	TGTGCCAGCAGTTTGCAACGGACTAATAATTCACCCCTCCACTTT	CASSLQRTNNSPLHF
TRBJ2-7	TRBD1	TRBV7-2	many	TGTGCCAGCAGCCCGGACAGGGGTAACGAGCAGTACTTC	CASSPDRGNEQYF
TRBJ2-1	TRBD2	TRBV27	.	TGTGCCAGCAGTCTGGGACTAGCGGGAGGCCGCTCCTGCAATGAGCAGTTCTTC	CASSLGLAGGRSCNEQFF
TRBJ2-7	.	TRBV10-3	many	TGTGCCATCAGTGAGTATGGCTACGAGCAGTACTTC	CAISEYGYEQYF
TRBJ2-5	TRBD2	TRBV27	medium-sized	TGTGCCAGCAGTCCCAGGGATAGCGGGTTTTTGTGGACCCAGTACTTC	CASSPRDSGFLWTQYF
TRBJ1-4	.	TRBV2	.	TGTGCCAGCCGGGGAGGAGAAAAACTGTTTTTT	CASRGGEKLFF
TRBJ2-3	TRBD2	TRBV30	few	TGTGCCTGGAGTGCCCTCCGGGGGGGAGATACGCAGTATTTT	CAWSALRGGDTQYF
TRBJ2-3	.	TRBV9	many	TGTGCCAGCAGCGTAGAAGGGGGAGGGCCAGATACGCAGTATTTT	CASSVEGGGPDTQYF
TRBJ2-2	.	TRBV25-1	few	TGTGCCAGCAGGCAATCCGGGGAGCTGTTTTTT	CASRQSGELFF
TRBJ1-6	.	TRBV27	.	TGTGCCAGCAGTTCACGGGAGGACAATTCACCCCTCCACTTT	CASSSREDNSPLHF
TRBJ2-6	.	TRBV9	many	TGTGCCAGCAGCGTAGTGGGTCTAACCCCCTCTGGGGCCAACGTCCTGACTTTC	CASSVVGLTPSGANVLTF
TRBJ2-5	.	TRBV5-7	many	TGTGCCAGAGGGGGGGCCTCGAGCGGAACCCAAGAGACCCAGTACTTC	CARGGASSGTQETQYF
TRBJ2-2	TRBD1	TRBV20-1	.	TGCAGTGCTAGAGAACCGCCCGGGACAGGGGGCAGGTACACCGGGGAGCTGTTTTTT	CSAREPPGTGGRYTGELFF
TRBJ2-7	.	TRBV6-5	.	TGTGCCAGCACCCCAGGGGTGCCCTACGAGCAGTACTTC	CASTPGVPYEQYF